The sequence of this T cell receptor beta chain was determined in a study of blood T cell repertoires in COVID-19. About the study: The samples span acute and convalescent COVID-19 from the United States, Italy and Spain. Nucleic acid was either cDNA or gDNA, and it came from T cells, B-cell-depleted T cells, or PBMCs.

Original handling: Reference gene primer amplification in the assay estimated nucleated cell counts. The repertoire was sequenced with immunoSEQ multiplex PCR; TCRdb's copy has only in-frame clones and lacks some. V, J and clone size are those of that table, while D and trimming were read from the DNA. The data hold under 130,000 clones, with approximately 79% observed a single time. The TCR sequence derives from a man between 65 and 79 years old with active or convalescent COVID-19. Sequenced: peripheral blood.

The CDR3 spells CASRTPSTGELFF. The CDR3 coding sequence is TGTGCCAGCAGGACACCAAGCACCGGGGAGCTGTTTTTT. V and J are TRBV7-9 and TRBJ2-2, with unresolved D. CDR3 length: 13 residues. Trimming took off 6 bases at V and 4 bases at J, with 9 bases between the two ends. Germline CDR1 is SEHNR and CDR2 is FQNEAQ (reference sequence).